This T cell receptor beta chain was captured by sequencing in a study of blood T cell repertoires in COVID-19. This table comes from immunoSEQ multiplex PCR, and its TCRdb copy is limited to in-frame clones, with some not included. The sample has around 50,000 clones; roughly 84% are singletons. Sequencing used peripheral blood. This sequence was found in a man between 65 and 79 years old with acute or convalescent COVID-19.

Here the CDR3 DNA reads TGTGCCAGCAGCTTAAGAAGAGAGGGTTCGGGATATCCAGAGACCCAGTACTTC. Protein: CASSLRREGSGYPETQYF. The chain links TRBV7-7 to TRBJ2-5, with D perhaps TRBD2 (5 bases). The germline V gene encodes CDR1 SSHAT and CDR2 FNYEAQ (reference sequence). CDR3 length equals 18 residues. Between the trimmed V and J ends, which lost 2 bases and 4 bases, there was a span of 23 bases.